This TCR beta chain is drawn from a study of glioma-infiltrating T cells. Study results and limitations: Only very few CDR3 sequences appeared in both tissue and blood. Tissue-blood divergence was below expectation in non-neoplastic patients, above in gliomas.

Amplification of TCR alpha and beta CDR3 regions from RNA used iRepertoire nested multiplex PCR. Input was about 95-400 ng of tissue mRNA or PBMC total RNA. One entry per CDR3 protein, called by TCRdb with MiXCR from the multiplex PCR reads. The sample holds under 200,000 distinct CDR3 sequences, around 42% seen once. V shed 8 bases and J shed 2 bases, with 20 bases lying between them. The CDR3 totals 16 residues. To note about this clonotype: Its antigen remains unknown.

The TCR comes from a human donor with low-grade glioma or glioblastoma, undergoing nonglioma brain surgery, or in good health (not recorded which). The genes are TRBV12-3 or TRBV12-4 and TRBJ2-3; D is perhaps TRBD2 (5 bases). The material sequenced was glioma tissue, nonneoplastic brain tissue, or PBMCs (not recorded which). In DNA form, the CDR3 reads TGTGCCAGCGCAGTAGCCCGATTGACTACCACAGATACGCAGTATTTT. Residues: CASAVARLTTTDTQYF.